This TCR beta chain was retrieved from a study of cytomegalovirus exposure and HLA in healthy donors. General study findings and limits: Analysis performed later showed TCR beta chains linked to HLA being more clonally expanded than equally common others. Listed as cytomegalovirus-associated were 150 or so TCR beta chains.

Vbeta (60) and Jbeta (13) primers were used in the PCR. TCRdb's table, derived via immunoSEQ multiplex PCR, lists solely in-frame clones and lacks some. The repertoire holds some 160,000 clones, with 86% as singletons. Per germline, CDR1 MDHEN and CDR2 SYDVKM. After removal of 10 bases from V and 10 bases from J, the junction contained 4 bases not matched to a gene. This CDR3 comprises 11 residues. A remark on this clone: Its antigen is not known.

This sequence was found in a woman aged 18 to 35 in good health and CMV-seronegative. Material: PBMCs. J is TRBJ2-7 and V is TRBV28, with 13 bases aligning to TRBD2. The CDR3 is CATRLAGGQYF. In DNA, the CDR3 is TGTGCCACCCGACTAGCGGGAGGCCAGTACTTC.